This TCR beta chain was observed in a study of cytomegalovirus exposure and HLA in healthy donors. To note about this clone: Its antigen is as yet unknown.

The PCR used 60 Vbeta and 13 Jbeta primers. TCRdb's copy holds only in-frame clones and misses some; the assay was immunoSEQ multiplex PCR. This sample lists about 46,000 clones; its ten largest clones have roughly 0.99%. The CDR3 covers 20 residues. Germline CDR1 and CDR2: LGHNA and YSLEER. The ends were cut back, 0 bases at V and 0 bases at J, with 18 bases in the middle. Study-level results: In a later analysis, a missense DCLRE1C variant was linked to TCR beta V- and J-gene trimming. A later analysis found most CMV-associated TCR beta chains apparently HLA-restricted.

This chain connects TRBV4-3 to TRBJ2-6; tentatively, D is TRBD2 (6 bases). The receptor was derived from a woman between 35 and 50 years old in good health and CMV-seronegative. The sample consisted of PBMCs. This CDR3 is CASSQDRLPGVTSGANVLTF. The CDR3 DNA follows: TGCGCCAGCAGCCAAGATCGACTCCCGGGAGTGACCTCTGGGGCCAACGTCCTGACTTTC.